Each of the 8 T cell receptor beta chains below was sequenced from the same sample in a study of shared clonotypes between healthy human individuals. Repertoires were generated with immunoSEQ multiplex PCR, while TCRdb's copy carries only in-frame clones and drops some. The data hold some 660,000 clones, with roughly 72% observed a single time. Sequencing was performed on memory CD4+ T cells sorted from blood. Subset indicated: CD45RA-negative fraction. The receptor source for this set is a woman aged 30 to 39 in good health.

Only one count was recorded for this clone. The CDR3 sequence is CASSQDRAGLVGNTEAFF. For the CDR3, the DNA is TGCGCCAGCAGCCAAGATCGCGCCGGTCTCGTGGGGAACACTGAAGCTTTCTTT. J is TRBJ1-1 and V is TRBV4-1; D not resolved. Trimming cost V 0 bases and J 1 base, with 18 bases left between them. The CDR3 consists of 18 residues. Germline lookup yields CDR1 MGHRA and CDR2 YSYEKL.

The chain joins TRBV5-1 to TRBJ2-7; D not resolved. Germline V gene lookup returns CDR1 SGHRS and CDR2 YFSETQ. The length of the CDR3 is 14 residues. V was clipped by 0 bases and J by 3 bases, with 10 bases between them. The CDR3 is CASSLAFANYEQYF. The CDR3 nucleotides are TGCGCCAGCAGCTTGGCCTTTGCCAACTACGAGCAGTACTTC.

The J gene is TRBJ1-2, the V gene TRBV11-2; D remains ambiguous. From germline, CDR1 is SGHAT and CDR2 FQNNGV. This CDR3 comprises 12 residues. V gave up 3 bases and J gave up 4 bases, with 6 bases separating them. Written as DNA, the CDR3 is TGTGCCAGCAGCTTGGCGGGCTATGGCTACACCTTC. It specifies CASSLAGYGYTF.

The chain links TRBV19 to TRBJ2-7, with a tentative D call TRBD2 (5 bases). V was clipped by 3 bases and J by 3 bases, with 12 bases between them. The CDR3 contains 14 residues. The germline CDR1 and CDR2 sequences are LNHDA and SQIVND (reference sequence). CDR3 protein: CASSIFGRDYEQYF. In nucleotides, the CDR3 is TGTGCCAGTAGTATCTTTGGACGGGACTACGAGCAGTACTTC.

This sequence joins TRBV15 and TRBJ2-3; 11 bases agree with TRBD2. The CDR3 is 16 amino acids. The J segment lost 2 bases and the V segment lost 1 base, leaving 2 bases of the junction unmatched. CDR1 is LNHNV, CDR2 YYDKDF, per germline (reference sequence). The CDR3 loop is CATSRGLAGLTDTQYF. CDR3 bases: TGTGCCACCAGCAGAGGACTAGCGGGACTCACAGATACGCAGTATTTT.

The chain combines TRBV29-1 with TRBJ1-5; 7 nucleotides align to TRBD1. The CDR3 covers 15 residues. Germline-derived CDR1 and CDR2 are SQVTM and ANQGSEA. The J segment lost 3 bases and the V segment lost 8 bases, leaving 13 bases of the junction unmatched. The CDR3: CSPGAGTENNQPQHF. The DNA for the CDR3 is TGCAGCCCTGGGGCCGGGACAGAGAACAATCAGCCCCAGCATTTT.

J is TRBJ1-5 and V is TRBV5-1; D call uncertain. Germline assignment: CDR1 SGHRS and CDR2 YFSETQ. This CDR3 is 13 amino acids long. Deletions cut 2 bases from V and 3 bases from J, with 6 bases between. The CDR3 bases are TGCGCCAGCAGCTTAGGCGTCAATCAGCCCCAGCATTTT. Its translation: CASSLGVNQPQHF.

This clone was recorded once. As DNA, the CDR3 is TGTGCCAGCAGCTCGGACAGGGGTCCTGTTGGGACCCAGTACTTC. Its protein product is CASSSDRGPVGTQYF. The chain joins TRBV25-1 to TRBJ2-5, with 9 nucleotides matching TRBD1. Trimming removed 6 bases from V and 7 bases from J; junction bases left unmatched: 12. This CDR3 is built from 15 residues. CDR1 and CDR2 (germline): MGHDK, SYGVNS.